What follows describes a single TCR beta chain. Its antigen is currently unknown. This specimen comes from a study of shared clonotypes between healthy human individuals. The authors' processing: Owing to the provision of junction-only sequences devoid of quality scores by immunoSEQ, filtering differed. Clones were sequenced by immunoSEQ multiplex PCR, and TCRdb holds only the in-frame ones, with some missing. That table furnishes V, J and clone size, whereas the DNA furnished D and trimming. The data contain some 660,000 clones, around three quarters of them singletons. The CDR3 contains 14 residues. The ends were cut back, 3 bases at V and 1 base at J, with 9 bases in the middle. The V gene's germline CDR1 is MDHEN and CDR2 SYDVKM. General study results and limits: Among donors, the sharing of clonotypes was expected to be influenced by sequencing depth.

V usage is TRBV28 and J usage is TRBJ1-2, with D possibly being TRBD1 (6 bases). This receptor was identified in a woman aged 25 to 39 in good health. The specimen sequenced was memory CD4+ T cells sorted from blood. Subset given: CD45RA-negative fraction. CDR3 residues: CASSFPGHNYGYTF. CDR3 bases: TGTGCCAGCAGTTTTCCGGGACATAACTATGGCTACACCTTC.